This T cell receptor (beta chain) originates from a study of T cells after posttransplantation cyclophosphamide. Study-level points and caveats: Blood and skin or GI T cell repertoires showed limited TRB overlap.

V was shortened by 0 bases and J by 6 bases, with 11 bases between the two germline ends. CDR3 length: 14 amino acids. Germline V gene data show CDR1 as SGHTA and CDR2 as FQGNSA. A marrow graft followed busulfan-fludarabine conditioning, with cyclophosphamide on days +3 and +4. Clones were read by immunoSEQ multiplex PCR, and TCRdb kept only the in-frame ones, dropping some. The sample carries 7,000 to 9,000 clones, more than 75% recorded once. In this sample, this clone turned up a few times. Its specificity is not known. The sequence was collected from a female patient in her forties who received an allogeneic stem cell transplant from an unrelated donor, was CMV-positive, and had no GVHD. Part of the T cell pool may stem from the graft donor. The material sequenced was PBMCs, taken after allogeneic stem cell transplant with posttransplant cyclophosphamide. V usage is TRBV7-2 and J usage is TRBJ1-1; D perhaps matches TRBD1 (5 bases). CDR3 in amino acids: CASSLASGGAEAFF. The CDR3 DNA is TGTGCCAGCAGCTTAGCTAGCGGGGGGGCTGAAGCTTTCTTT.